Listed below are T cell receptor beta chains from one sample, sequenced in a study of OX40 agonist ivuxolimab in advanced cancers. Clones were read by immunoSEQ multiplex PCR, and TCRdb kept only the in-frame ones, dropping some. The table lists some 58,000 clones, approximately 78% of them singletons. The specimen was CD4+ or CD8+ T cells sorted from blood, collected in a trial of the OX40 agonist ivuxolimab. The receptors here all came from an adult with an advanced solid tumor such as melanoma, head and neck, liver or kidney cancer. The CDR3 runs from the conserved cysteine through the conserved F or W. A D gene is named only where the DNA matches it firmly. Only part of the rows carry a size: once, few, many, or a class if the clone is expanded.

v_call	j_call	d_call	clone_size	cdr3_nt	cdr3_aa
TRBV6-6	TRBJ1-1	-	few	TGTGCCAGCAGCGGACGCCTCGGGGCCACTGAAGCTTTCTTT	CASSGRLGATEAFF
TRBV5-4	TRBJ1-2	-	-	TGTGCCAGCAGCTTCCCGGGGCGCGGTAGCTACACCTTC	CASSFPGRGSYTF
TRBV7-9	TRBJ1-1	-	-	TGTGCCAGCTGGCGGTTGGCAGTGGGGAAAGGGGCTTTCTTT	CASWRLAVGKGAFF
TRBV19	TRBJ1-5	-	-	TGTGCCAGTAGTATTAGCGGGGTCTGGTCGGATCAGCCCCAGCATTTT	CASSISGVWSDQPQHF
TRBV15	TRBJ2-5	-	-	TGTGCCACCAGCAGAGAAACCCCAGAGACCCAGTACTTC	CATSRETPETQYF
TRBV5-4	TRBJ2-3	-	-	TGTGCCAGCAGCCCCCCGAGCGCAGATACGCAGTATTTT	CASSPPSADTQYF
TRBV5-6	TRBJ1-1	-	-	TGTGCCAGCAGCTTGGCAGGCCCAAACACTGAAGCTTTCTTT	CASSLAGPNTEAFF
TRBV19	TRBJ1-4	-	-	TGTGCCAGTAGTTTCCGTCCGGGACGGGATAATGAAAAACTGTTTTTT	CASSFRPGRDNEKLFF
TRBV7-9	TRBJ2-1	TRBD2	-	TGTGCCAGCAGCTTGACGAGCGGGAGGGGAAATGAGCAGTTCTTC	CASSLTSGRGNEQFF
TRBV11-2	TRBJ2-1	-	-	TGTGCCAGCAGCCTAGGTGGGCAGGCTGGCCGTGAGCAGTTCTTC	CASSLGGQAGREQFF
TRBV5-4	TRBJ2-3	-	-	TGTGCCAGCAGCCGACCTCAAGGGGGTGGCGGCACAGATACGCAGTATTTT	CASSRPQGGGGTDTQYF
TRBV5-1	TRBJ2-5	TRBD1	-	TGCGCCAGCAGCTTGGGCCTGACAGGGGAAGAGACCCAGTACTTC	CASSLGLTGEETQYF
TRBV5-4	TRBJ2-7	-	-	TGTGCCAGCAGCTTGCCGGGGGACATTCCTGCGACGCAGTACTTC	CASSLPGDIPATQYF
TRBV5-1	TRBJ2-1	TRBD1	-	TGCGCCAGCAGCTTGGACGGGACAGGGGACAATGAGCAGTTCTTC	CASSLDGTGDNEQFF
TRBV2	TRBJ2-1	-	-	TGTGCCAGCAGTGAACGAGGTGAGCAGTTCTTC	CASSERGEQFF
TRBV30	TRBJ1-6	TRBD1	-	TGTGCCTCCCGGACAGGGCCCTCCTATAATTCACCCCTCCACTTT	CASRTGPSYNSPLHF
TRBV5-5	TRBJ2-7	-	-	TGTGCCAGCAGGGGTAACTCTTTCTCCTACGAGCAGTACTTC	CASRGNSFSYEQYF
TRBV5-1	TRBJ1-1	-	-	TGCGCCAGCAGCTCCCAGACTAACACTGAAGCTTTCTTT	CASSSQTNTEAFF
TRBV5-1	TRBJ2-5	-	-	TGCGCCAGCAGCCCCACACCCCAAGAGACCCAGTACTTC	CASSPTPQETQYF
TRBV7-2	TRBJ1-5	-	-	TGTGCCAGCAGCTCACTACAGGGCCAGCCCCAGCATTTT	CASSSLQGQPQHF
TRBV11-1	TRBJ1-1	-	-	TGTGCCAGCAGCTTAGTTGGCAGCCTCATGAACACTGAAGCTTTCTTT	CASSLVGSLMNTEAFF
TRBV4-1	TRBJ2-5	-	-	TGCGCCAGCAGCCAAGGTCACTCCCTGGAGGAGACCCAGTACTTC	CASSQGHSLEETQYF
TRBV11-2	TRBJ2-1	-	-	TGTGCCAGCAGCTTATGGGGGCAAGGCGATGAGCAGTTCTTC	CASSLWGQGDEQFF
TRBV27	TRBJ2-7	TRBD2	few	TGTGCCAGCAGATTTAGCGGGGAGTCAAGCTCCTACGAGCAGTACTTC	CASRFSGESSSYEQYF
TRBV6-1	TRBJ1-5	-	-	TGTGCCAGCAGTGAAGCGGGAGGGGGCAATCAGCCCCAGCATTTT	CASSEAGGGNQPQHF
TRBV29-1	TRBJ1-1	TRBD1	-	TGCAGCGTTGAATGGGGGACAGGGGGAGGGACTGAAGCTTTCTTT	CSVEWGTGGGTEAFF
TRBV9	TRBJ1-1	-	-	TGTGCCAGCAGCGTAGACCCGGGGAGAAACACTGAAGCTTTCTTT	CASSVDPGRNTEAFF
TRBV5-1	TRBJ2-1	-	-	TGCGCCAGCAGCTTGGTTCCTTCTTACAATGAGCAGTTCTTC	CASSLVPSYNEQFF
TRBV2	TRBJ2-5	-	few	TGTGCCAGCGGAACAGGGCGGTTAGAGACCCAGTACTTC	CASGTGRLETQYF
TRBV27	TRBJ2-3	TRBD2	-	TGTGCCAGCAGTACCTATTCCCTAGCGGACTCTAGCACAGATACGCAGTATTTT	CASSTYSLADSSTDTQYF
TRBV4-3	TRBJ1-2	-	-	TGCGCCAGCAGCCAAGAGCGAACAGGGAGTGGCTACACCTTC	CASSQERTGSGYTF
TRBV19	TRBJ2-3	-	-	TGTGCCAGTAGTCTCTATGGCCCTTCTGGGGGTAGCACAGATACGCAGTATTTT	CASSLYGPSGGSTDTQYF
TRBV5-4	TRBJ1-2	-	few	TGTGCCAGCAGCTCGCAGGGCTATGGCTACACCTTC	CASSSQGYGYTF
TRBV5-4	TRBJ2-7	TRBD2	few	TGTGCCAGCAGCTTGGATGGGACTAGCGGGAGGGCCTCCGAGCAGTACTTC	CASSLDGTSGRASEQYF
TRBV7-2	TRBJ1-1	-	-	TGTGCCAGCAGCTTAGGGATACTAGGTAGCACTGAAGCTTTCTTT	CASSLGILGSTEAFF
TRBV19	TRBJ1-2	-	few	TGTGCCAGTAGTCCTCAGGATCTACGGATGCGTGGCTACACCTTC	CASSPQDLRMRGYTF
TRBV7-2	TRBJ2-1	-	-	TGTGCCAGCAGTCGTTCGCCCGGGGGTGAGCAGTTCTTC	CASSRSPGGEQFF
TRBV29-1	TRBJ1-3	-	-	TGCAGCGTTGTGGTGAGCTCTGGAAACACCATATATTTT	CSVVVSSGNTIYF
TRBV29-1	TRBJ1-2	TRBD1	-	TGCAGCGTTGCAACTGGACAGGGCCTTGGCTACACCTTC	CSVATGQGLGYTF
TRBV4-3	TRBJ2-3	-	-	TGCGCCAGCAGCCGTCAGTATGGCGGTCTCACAGATACGCAGTATTTT	CASSRQYGGLTDTQYF
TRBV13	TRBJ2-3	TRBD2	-	TGTGCCAGCAGCACGGCTAGCGGACCCACAGATACGCAGTATTTT	CASSTASGPTDTQYF
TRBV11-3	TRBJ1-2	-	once	TGTGCCAGCAGCCCTGGACATCAACCCTATGGCTACACCTTC	CASSPGHQPYGYTF
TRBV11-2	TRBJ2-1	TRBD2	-	TGTGCCAGCAGCTTACTAGCGGAGTTAAATGAGCAGTTCTTC	CASSLLAELNEQFF